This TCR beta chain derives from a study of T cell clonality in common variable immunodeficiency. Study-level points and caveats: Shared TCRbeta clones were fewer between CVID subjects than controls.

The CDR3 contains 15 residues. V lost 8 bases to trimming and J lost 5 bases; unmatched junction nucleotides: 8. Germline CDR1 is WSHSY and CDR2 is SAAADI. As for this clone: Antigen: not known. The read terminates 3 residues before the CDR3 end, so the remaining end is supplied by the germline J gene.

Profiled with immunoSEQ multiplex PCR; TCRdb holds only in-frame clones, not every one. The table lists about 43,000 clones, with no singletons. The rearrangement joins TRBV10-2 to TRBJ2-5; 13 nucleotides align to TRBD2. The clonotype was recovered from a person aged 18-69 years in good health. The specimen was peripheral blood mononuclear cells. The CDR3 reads CASQRLAGGWETQYF. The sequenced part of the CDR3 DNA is TGCGCCAGCCAGCGACTAGCGGGAGGTTGGGAGACC.